Described below is a single TCR beta chain sequence and its context. What it binds is unknown. 13 Jbeta primers and 60 Vbeta primers were used for the PCR. Clones were sequenced by immunoSEQ multiplex PCR, and TCRdb holds only the in-frame ones, with some missing. The sample shows 150,000 to 200,000 clones, about 86% of them seen only once. The data were obtained in a study of cytomegalovirus exposure and HLA in healthy donors. Study outcomes and limitations: A later analysis reportedly identified an Asian-associated ancestry cluster as carrying fewer N-insertions than the roughly 670-donor mean. Overall, approximately 150 TCR beta chains were annotated as cytomegalovirus-associated.

The sequence derives from a woman aged 25 to 39 in good health and CMV-seronegative. Specimen: PBMCs.

CDR3 nucleotides: TGTGCCTGGAGTGTGGACAGACCCTACGAGCAGTACTTC. Translated: CAWSVDRPYEQYF. This chain connects TRBV30 to TRBJ2-7; weak D call: TRBD1 (6 bases). V lost 0 bases and J lost 2, with 8 bases in between. This CDR3 is 13 amino acids long. Germline CDR1 GTSNPN, CDR2 SVGIG (reference sequence).